Reported below is one T cell receptor (beta chain). The data were produced by immunoSEQ multiplex PCR, yet TCRdb's version contains in-frame clones alone and is incomplete. In the table there are just over 95,000 clones, about 95% of which are singletons. The germline CDR1 and CDR2 sequences are MDHEN and SYDVKM. The CDR3 extends over 15 amino acids. The J segment lost 1 base and the V segment lost 5 bases, leaving 6 bases of the junction unmatched. This sample stems from a study of technical replicates of blood from a handful of donors. Specimen: T cells isolated from PBMCs. The clonotype originates from a human donor in good health. The V gene is TRBV28, the J gene TRBJ1-1; 8 bases line up with TRBD1. This chain's CDR3 is CASSEQGQGNTEAFF. The CDR3 region has the DNA TGTGCCAGCAGTGAACAAGGACAGGGGAACACTGAAGCTTTCTTT.